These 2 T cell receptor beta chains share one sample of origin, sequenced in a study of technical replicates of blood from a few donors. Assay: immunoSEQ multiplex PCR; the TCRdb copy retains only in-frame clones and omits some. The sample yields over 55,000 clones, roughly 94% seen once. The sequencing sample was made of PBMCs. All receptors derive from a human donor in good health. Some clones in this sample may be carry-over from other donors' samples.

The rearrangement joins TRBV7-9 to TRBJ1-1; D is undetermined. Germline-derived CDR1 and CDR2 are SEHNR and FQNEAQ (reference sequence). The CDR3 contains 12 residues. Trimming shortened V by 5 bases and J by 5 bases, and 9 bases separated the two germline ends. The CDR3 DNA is TGTGCCAGCAGCCAAGCCGGGACTGAAGCTTTCTTT. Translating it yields CASSQAGTEAFF.

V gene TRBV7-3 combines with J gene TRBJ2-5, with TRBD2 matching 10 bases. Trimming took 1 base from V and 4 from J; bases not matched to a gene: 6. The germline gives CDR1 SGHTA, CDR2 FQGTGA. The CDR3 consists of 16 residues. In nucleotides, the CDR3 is TGTGCCAGCAGCTTAAACGTAGCGGGGGGAGCAGAGACCCAGTACTTC. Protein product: CASSLNVAGGAETQYF.